The 25 T cell receptor beta chains reported below all come from one sample, sequenced in a study of T cell changes during pregnancy in multiple sclerosis. Method: immunoSEQ multiplex PCR; TCRdb's copy keeps in-frame clones and lacks some. The sample gives tens of thousands of clones, just under 95% of which show up once; around 2% is in the top ten. Sequencing was performed on peripheral blood, taken in the second trimester of pregnancy. The receptors shown here come from a female donor with multiple sclerosis, enrolled in a pregnancy study.

The rearrangement uses TRBV2 and TRBJ2-7, with 10 bases lining up with TRBD2. Germline loops: CDR1 SNHLY, CDR2 FYNNEI. V shed 8 bases and J 3 bases; nucleotides not matched to a gene: 10. The CDR3 sequence is 15 residues long. CDR3 bases: TGTGCCAGCCTAGGAGGGACTAGCGACCTCTACGAGCAGTACTTC. Amino acids: CASLGGTSDLYEQYF.

The rearrangement uses TRBV28 and TRBJ2-4; tentatively, D is TRBD2 (7 bases). This CDR3 is built from 15 residues. Germline loops: CDR1 MDHEN, CDR2 SYDVKM. V lost 6 bases to trimming and J lost 6 bases, with 18 bases between them. The CDR3 loop reads CASSISGGGLNIQYF. CDR3 nucleotide sequence: TGTGCCAGCAGCATCTCCGGCGGGGGCCTAAACATTCAGTACTTC.

The V and J genes are TRBV4-1 and TRBJ2-1, with 9 nucleotides matching TRBD2. J lost 10 bases, V lost 0 bases, and 10 bases had no gene match. The CDR3 sequence is 16 residues long. The germline gives CDR1 MGHRA, CDR2 YSYEKL. The chain's CDR3 is CASSQDLAGVFPEQFF. The CDR3 DNA reads TGCGCCAGCAGCCAAGATTTAGCGGGAGTCTTCCCCGAGCAGTTCTTC.

The chain joins TRBV6-5 to TRBJ2-2; 12 bases map to TRBD2. This CDR3 is 15 amino acids long. Germline CDR1 reads MNHEY; CDR2 reads SVGAGI. V shed 8 bases, J shed 6 bases, and the junction held 7 bases outside the gene matches. Here the CDR3 reads CASQLAGGWSGELFF. CDR3 nucleotides: TGTGCCAGCCAACTAGCGGGAGGTTGGTCCGGGGAGCTGTTTTTT.

The V call is TRBV6-6, the J call TRBJ1-1; D possibly corresponds to TRBD1 (5 bases). Germline CDR1 MNHNY, CDR2 SVGAGI (reference sequence). This CDR3 comprises 14 residues. V shed 4 bases and J shed 2 bases, with 11 bases lying between them. This chain's CDR3 is CASSSVGLNTEAFF. The CDR3 region has the DNA TGTGCCAGCAGTTCAGTGGGGCTCAACACTGAAGCTTTCTTT.

This chain links TRBV6-5 with TRBJ2-7; 12 nucleotides align to TRBD2. Trimming removed 8 bases from V and 0 bases from J; junction bases left unmatched: 5. The germline gives CDR1 MNHEY, CDR2 SVGAGI. CDR3 length equals 15 residues. The CDR3 is CASQRLAGASYEQYF. CDR3 in DNA: TGTGCCAGCCAAAGACTAGCGGGGGCCTCCTACGAGCAGTACTTC.

This clone was observed once. The rearrangement joins TRBV5-4 to TRBJ2-7; TRBD2 agrees at 15 bases. CDR1 is SGHNT and CDR2 is YYREEE in the germline V gene (reference sequence). CDR3 size: 16 residues. Unmatched junction bases numbered 6, after V lost 4 bases and J lost 4 bases. CDR3 in amino acids: CASSPWTSGGAYEQYF. CDR3 nucleotides: TGTGCCAGCAGCCCGTGGACTAGCGGGGGGGCGTACGAGCAGTACTTC.

This chain joins TRBV7-2 and TRBJ2-3; a possible D gene is TRBD2 (6 bases). The germline V gene has CDR1 SGHTA and CDR2 FQGNSA. Trimming stripped 4 bases from V and 5 bases from J, with 16 bases between. CDR3 length equals 15 residues. CDR3 in amino acids: CASSSRGFGEDTQYF. CDR3 in DNA: TGTGCCAGCAGCTCCCGGGGGTTCGGGGAAGATACGCAGTATTTT.

The chain has TRBV7-8 and TRBJ2-5, with D maybe TRBD2 (5 bases). From germline, CDR1 is SGHVS and CDR2 FQNEAQ. With 1 base removed from V and 5 bases from J, the gap between germline ends came to 14 bases. The CDR3 spans 15 residues. The CDR3 sequence is CASSLGPPSQETQYF. The CDR3 region has the DNA TGTGCCAGCAGCTTAGGGCCCCCTAGCCAGGAGACCCAGTACTTC.

This clone was detected a few times. The chain employs TRBV4-1 and TRBJ1-5; D might be TRBD1 (6 bases). Between the trimmed V and J ends, which lost 0 bases and 3 bases, there was a span of 9 bases. Germline values: CDR1 MGHRA, CDR2 YSYEKL. This CDR3 contains 15 residues. CDR3 DNA sequence: TGCGCCAGCAGCCAAGAACCAGGGGTCAATCAGCCCCAGCATTTT. Its protein is CASSQEPGVNQPQHF.

This chain joins TRBV7-2 and TRBJ1-1; D perhaps matches TRBD1 (6 bases). The CDR3 spans 15 residues. Trimming cost V 3 bases and J 5 bases, with 16 bases left between them. The germline CDR1 and CDR2 sequences are SGHTA and FQGNSA. The CDR3 bases are TGTGCCAGCAGCTTGATCGGGCAGGGGTATACTGAAGCTTTCTTT. It codes for CASSLIGQGYTEAFF.

In its sample, this clone was seen once. J is TRBJ2-7 and V is TRBV5-1; 9 positions agree with TRBD1. J was trimmed by 7 bases and V by 4 bases; bases with no gene match: 15. This CDR3 contains 16 residues. Per germline, CDR1 SGHRS and CDR2 YFSETQ. CDR3 coding DNA: TGCGCCAGCAGCCTAAACCCAGGGACAGGGTTAGGGGAGCAGTACTTC. Its protein is CASSLNPGTGLGEQYF.

This chain links TRBV11-2 with TRBJ2-5; no definite D call. This CDR3 contains 11 residues. Trimming removed 5 bases at V and 2 bases at J, with 3 bases between. Germline CDR1 reads SGHAT; CDR2 reads FQNNGV. The CDR3 sequence: CASSLQETQYF. In DNA form, the CDR3 reads TGTGCCAGCAGCCTACAAGAGACCCAGTACTTC. The whole variable domain, remainder taken from reference TRBV11-2 and TRBJ2-5, is EAGVAQSPRYKIIEKRQSVAFWCNPISGHATLYWYQQILGQGPKLLIQFQNNGVVDDSQLPKDRFSAERLKGVDSTLKIQPAKLEDSAVYLCASSLQETQYFGPGTRLLVL.

The J gene is TRBJ1-2, the V gene TRBV2; 7 bases match TRBD1. Unmatched junction bases numbered 18, after V lost 7 bases and J lost 10 bases. The CDR3 has 15 residues. Germline CDR1 is SNHLY and CDR2 is FYNNEI. For the CDR3, the DNA is TGTGCCAGCACAAATCGGGGACAGCTCCCCTTCGCCTACACCTTC. Translated, it gives CASTNRGQLPFAYTF.

The V gene is TRBV7-9, the J gene TRBJ2-7; 7 nucleotides line up with TRBD2. Trimming cost V 3 bases and J 2 bases; bases outside gene matches: 7. This CDR3 is built from 15 residues. CDR1 and CDR2 from the germline V gene are SEHNR and FQNEAQ (reference sequence). This CDR3 is CASSFREAPTYEQYF. DNA for the CDR3: TGTGCCAGCAGCTTCCGGGAGGCCCCGACCTACGAGCAGTACTTC.

With respect to this clone: An end of the junction differs from the germline gene, which may be a read error. The chain combines TRBV28 with TRBJ1-2; 7 bases fit TRBD1. The CDR3 runs 14 residues. In germline, CDR1 is MDHEN, CDR2 SYDVKM. DNA for the CDR3: TGTGCCAGCAGTTCCAATTACAGGGGCTATAGCTACACCTTC. Translating gives CASSSNYRGYSYTF.

The chain recombines TRBV10-3 with TRBJ1-4, with 10 bases that match TRBD1. Per the germline V gene, CDR1 is ENHRY and CDR2 is SYGVKD. V lost 0 bases to trimming and J lost 8 bases; unmatched junction nucleotides: 12. CDR3 size: 18 residues. CDR3 residues: CAISESPGQGRNFEKLFF. The CDR3 region has the DNA TGTGCCATCAGTGAGTCGCCGGGACAGGGGCGAAATTTCGAAAAACTGTTTTTT.

This rearrangement joins TRBV9 to TRBJ2-7; possible D gene TRBD2, 8 bases. CDR3 size: 17 residues. Germline lookup yields CDR1 SGDLS and CDR2 YYNGEE. V shed 8 bases and J shed 6 bases, with 30 bases lying between them. Written as DNA, the CDR3 is TGTGCCAGTACGCGGGGGGTGACTAGGACAGGAGAAGGCGAGCAGTACTTC. This sequence encodes CASTRGVTRTGEGEQYF.

The V call is TRBV10-2, the J call TRBJ1-1; TRBD1 agrees at 8 bases. The CDR3 sequence is 14 residues long. V shed 2 bases, J shed 5 bases, and the junction held 4 bases outside the gene matches. In germline, CDR1 is WSHSY, CDR2 SAAADI. In nucleotides, the CDR3 is TGCGCCAGCAGTGAGCGACAGGGGAAGACTGAAGCTTTCTTT. It yields the protein CASSERQGKTEAFF.

This chain connects TRBV7-8 to TRBJ1-1; a weak D match, TRBD1 (5 bases). This CDR3 has 13 amino acids. Germline-derived CDR1 and CDR2 are SGHVS and FQNEAQ. Trimming removed 2 bases from V and 2 bases from J, with 6 bases in between. The CDR3 coding sequence is TGTGCCAGCAGCTTACAGGGTAACACTGAAGCTTTCTTT. As protein: CASSLQGNTEAFF.

This clone was recorded once. This chain links TRBV27 with TRBJ2-7; 9 nucleotides match TRBD2. Germline V gene sequence: CDR1 MNHEY, CDR2 SMNVEV (reference sequence). The CDR3 is 17 amino acids. The V segment lost 4 bases and the J segment 6 bases; nucleotides outside the gene matches: 16. Written as DNA, the CDR3 is TGTGCCAGCAGTTCCCCGGCTAGCGGGGCCTCGGGGCGCGAGCAGTACTTC. Its protein product is CASSSPASGASGREQYF.

The genes are TRBV27 and TRBJ2-2, with 7 bases identical to TRBD1. Germline V gives CDR1 MNHEY, CDR2 SMNVEV (reference sequence). The CDR3 is 15 amino acids. The trim removed 2 bases at V and 5 bases at J, leaving 5 bases unmatched. CDR3 loop: CASSLGAGGTGELFF. For the CDR3, the DNA is TGTGCCAGCAGTTTAGGGGCAGGGGGTACCGGGGAGCTGTTTTTT.

The genes are TRBV6-1 and TRBJ1-2; D might be TRBD1 (6 bases). The germline V and J ends were trimmed by 4 bases and 4 bases, with 25 bases remaining between them. The germline V gene encodes CDR1 MNHNS and CDR2 SASEGT. This CDR3 region has 18 residues. The chain's CDR3 is CASSATLTPGASAYGYTF. CDR3 nucleotides: TGTGCCAGCAGTGCTACCCTGACCCCAGGGGCATCAGCCTATGGCTACACCTTC.

The V and J genes are TRBV4-1 and TRBJ2-3; D not resolved. Germline CDR1 reads MGHRA; CDR2 reads YSYEKL. The CDR3 covers 15 residues. Trimming pared 1 base from V and 2 bases from J, leaving 10 bases between. The CDR3 coding sequence is TGCGCCAGCAGCCAAGGCTGGCTCGACACAGATACGCAGTATTTT. This encodes CASSQGWLDTDTQYF.

The chain joins TRBV11-2 to TRBJ2-2, with 9 bases lining up with TRBD1. With V trimmed by 5 bases and J by 5 bases, 6 bases remained unmatched. CDR3 size: 15 residues. Germline V gene lookup returns CDR1 SGHAT and CDR2 FQNNGV. Here the CDR3 reads CASSLNRGRTGELFF. The CDR3 nucleotides read TGTGCCAGCAGCCTCAACAGGGGGCGAACCGGGGAGCTGTTTTTT.